These 32 T cell receptor beta chains originate from one sample sequenced in a study of blood T cell repertoires in COVID-19. The assay was immunoSEQ multiplex PCR, and TCRdb's table has in-frame clones only and misses some. The top ten hold 6% to 8.5% of the sample, which has around 190,000 clones, about four fifths seen once. The sample was peripheral blood. All receptors derive from a man between 60 and 70 years old with acute or convalescent COVID-19.

V is TRBV7-2 and J is TRBJ1-3; unclear D gene. The CDR3 extends over 15 amino acids. V was clipped by 2 bases and J by 0 bases, with 8 bases between them. Germline values: CDR1 SGHTA, CDR2 FQGNSA. The CDR3 loop reads CASSLSGLSGNTIYF. The CDR3 coding sequence is TGTGCCAGCAGCTTATCCGGTCTCTCTGGAAACACCATATATTTT. Filled out from reference TRBV7-2 and TRBJ1-3, the complete variable domain reads GAGVSQSPSNKVTEKGKDVELRCDPISGHTALYWYRQSLGQGLEFLIYFQGNSAPDKSGLPSDRFSAERTGGSVSTLTIQRTQQEDSAVYLCASSLSGLSGNTIYFGEGSWLTVV.

The chain carries TRBV7-9 and TRBJ2-7; 8 bases fit TRBD2. The length of the CDR3 is 14 residues. Germline V gives CDR1 SEHNR, CDR2 FQNEAQ (reference sequence). Unmatched junction bases numbered 5, after V lost 2 bases and J lost 5 bases. The CDR3 loop is CASSLMAGGHEQYF. DNA for the CDR3: TGTGCCAGCAGCTTAATGGCGGGAGGCCACGAGCAGTACTTC. Supplemented by reference TRBV7-9 and TRBJ2-7, the full variable domain reads DTGVSQNPRHKITKRGQNVTFRCDPISEHNRLYWYRQTLGQGPEFLTYFQNEAQLEKSRLLSDRFSAERPKGSFSTLEIQRTEQGDSAMYLCASSLMAGGHEQYFGPGTRLTVT.

This clone showed up just once. The genes are TRBV5-1 and TRBJ2-7, with D possibly TRBD2 on 5 matching bases. The germline V gene encodes CDR1 SGHRS and CDR2 YFSETQ. The CDR3 covers 13 residues. Deletions cut 2 bases from V and 3 bases from J, with 9 bases between. CDR3 sequence reads: CASSLGLLYEQYF. The CDR3 DNA is TGCGCCAGCAGCTTAGGACTTCTCTACGAGCAGTACTTC.

This sequence joins TRBV12-5 and TRBJ2-7; TRBD2 aligns across 10 bases. Germline-derived CDR1 and CDR2 are LGHNT and FRNRAP. This CDR3 has 17 residues. The junction had 11 bases not matched to a gene; V was cut back by 2 bases and J by 4 bases. The CDR3 here is CASGLLPPAGGPYEQYF. CDR3 nucleotides: TGTGCTAGTGGTTTGCTCCCTCCAGCGGGAGGGCCATACGAGCAGTACTTC.

The V gene is TRBV9, the J gene TRBJ2-1, with 11 bases that match TRBD2. Germline V gives CDR1 SGDLS, CDR2 YYNGEE. V lost 4 bases and J lost 5; bases outside the gene matches: 5. The CDR3 covers 15 residues. The CDR3 is CASSSLAGGNNEQFF. The DNA of the CDR3 is TGTGCCAGCAGCTCCCTAGCGGGGGGAAACAATGAGCAGTTCTTC.

This clone was detected only a few times. The J gene is TRBJ2-7, the V gene TRBV5-1, with 7 nucleotides matching TRBD2. Trimming at V came to 0 bases and at J to 4 bases, leaving 13 bases not matched to a gene. CDR3 size: 17 residues. The germline V gene encodes CDR1 SGHRS and CDR2 YFSETQ. The CDR3 region has the DNA TGCGCCAGCAGCTTGGCCGGGAGCGGGGCGGCCACATACGAGCAGTACTTC. This sequence encodes CASSLAGSGAATYEQYF.

The chain carries TRBV12-3 or TRBV12-4 and TRBJ1-2, with D tentatively TRBD1 (5 bases). Trimming pared 1 base from V and 8 bases from J, leaving 11 bases between. This CDR3 spans 13 amino acids. This CDR3 is CASSLGAGWGYTF. The DNA for the CDR3 is TGTGCCAGCAGTTTAGGGGCAGGGTGGGGCTACACCTTC.

This chain links TRBV18 with TRBJ1-1; weak D call: TRBD1 (6 bases). This CDR3 is built from 14 residues. V was trimmed by 4 bases and J by 3 bases, leaving 12 bases between them. Germline V gene lookup returns CDR1 KGHSH and CDR2 LQKENI. Here the CDR3 DNA reads TGTGCCAGCTCACTTACAGGGTCGGACACTGAAGCTTTCTTT. The encoded protein is CASSLTGSDTEAFF.

The chain links TRBV9 to TRBJ2-7, with a tentative D call TRBD2 (6 bases). Per germline, CDR1 SGDLS and CDR2 YYNGEE. This CDR3 is built from 16 residues. The V end was cut by 0 bases, the J end by 1 base, with 14 bases between. The chain's CDR3 is CASSVGGGNPSYEQYF. As DNA, the CDR3 is TGTGCCAGCAGCGTAGGAGGCGGGAACCCTTCCTACGAGCAGTACTTC.

The V and J genes are TRBV9 and TRBJ2-3, with TRBD1 matching over 9 bases. CDR1 SGDLS and CDR2 YYNGEE come from the germline V gene. This CDR3 has 15 amino acids. With V trimmed by 3 bases and J by 3 bases, 5 bases remained unmatched. CDR3 in amino acids: CASSDGTGLTDTQYF. CDR3 coding DNA: TGTGCCAGCAGCGATGGGACAGGGCTGACAGATACGCAGTATTTT.

The gene calls are TRBV3-1 (or the pseudogene TRBV3-2) and TRBJ1-1; 7 nucleotides match TRBD1. With 3 bases clipped from V and 2 bases from J, the junction kept 6 bases outside the gene matches. This CDR3 region has 15 residues. Per germline, CDR1 LGHDT and CDR2 YNNKEL (reference sequence). This CDR3 is CASSQHGTANTEAFF. CDR3 DNA sequence: TGTGCCAGCAGCCAGCACGGGACAGCCAACACTGAAGCTTTCTTT.

V usage is TRBV7-9 and J usage is TRBJ1-1; 10 positions match TRBD1. In germline, CDR1 is SEHNR, CDR2 FQNEAQ (reference sequence). CDR3 size: 13 residues. Trimming cost V 5 bases and J 11 bases; bases outside gene matches: 8. CDR3 residues: CASSLGTGVGAFF. CDR3 bases: TGTGCCAGCAGCCTTGGGACAGGGGTTGGGGCTTTCTTT.

This clone was counted a single time. J is TRBJ2-1 and V is TRBV2, with a tentative D call TRBD2 (5 bases). Germline CDR1 reads SNHLY; CDR2 reads FYNNEI. Trimming pared 6 bases from V and 6 bases from J, leaving 12 bases between. The CDR3 spans 13 residues. Here the CDR3 reads CASRGLESNEQFF. Here the CDR3 DNA reads TGTGCCAGCAGAGGACTTGAAAGCAATGAGCAGTTCTTC.

The gene calls are TRBV3-1 (or the pseudogene TRBV3-2) and TRBJ1-4, with unresolved D. The CDR3 covers 15 residues. V lost 4 bases to trimming and J lost 8 bases, with 17 bases between them. CDR1 is LGHDT and CDR2 is YNNKEL in the germline V gene (reference sequence). The CDR3 loop is CASSPSGHLGEKLFF. In DNA, the CDR3 is TGTGCCAGCAGCCCCAGCGGGCACCTTGGAGAAAAACTGTTTTTT.

The chain has TRBV19 and TRBJ1-6, with D possibly TRBD1 on 5 matching bases. V dropped 1 base and J dropped 7 bases, with 11 bases sitting between them. Germline V gives CDR1 LNHDA, CDR2 SQIVND (reference sequence). The CDR3 is 15 residues long. The CDR3 DNA follows: TGTGCCAGTAGTATAGGGGGCGGAAAAAATTCACCCCTCCACTTT. Amino acid sequence: CASSIGGGKNSPLHF.

In regard to this clone: A junction boundary mismatches the germline segment, possibly from a read error. The rearrangement uses TRBV5-6 and TRBJ1-2; 10 bases line up with TRBD1. Germline assignment: CDR1 SGHDT and CDR2 YYEEEE. The CDR3 is 13 residues long. The CDR3 DNA sequence: TGTGCCAGCAGCACCTACGACAGGGGGCCTACAGCCTTC. Its protein is CASSTYDRGPTAF.

V and J are TRBV14 and TRBJ1-3; 7 bases agree with TRBD1. The V gene's germline CDR1 is SGHDN and CDR2 FVKESK. There are 20 residues in the CDR3. The V segment lost 0 bases and the J segment 0 bases; nucleotides outside the gene matches: 14. CDR3 coding DNA: TGTGCCAGCAGCCAAGATCCTCCCTCGCCCAGGGGGAGCTCTGGAAACACCATATATTTT. Translation: CASSQDPPSPRGSSGNTIYF.

The V call is TRBV10-3, the J call TRBJ1-5, with 10 bases identical to TRBD1. The CDR3 loop spans 15 amino acids. CDR1 is ENHRY and CDR2 is SYGVKD in the germline V gene. Trimming at V came to 4 bases and at J to 3 bases, leaving 3 bases not matched to a gene. The CDR3, as DNA: TGTGCCATCAGTGGGGGACAGGGGACCAATCAGCCCCAGCATTTT. It translates to CAISGGQGTNQPQHF.

This clone was detected only once. The V and J genes are TRBV2 and TRBJ2-5, with TRBD2 matching 10 bases. J gave up 2 bases and V 7 bases, and 19 bases lay outside the gene matches. The germline V gene encodes CDR1 SNHLY and CDR2 FYNNEI. This CDR3 region has 19 residues. Written as DNA, the CDR3 is TGTGCCAGCACCCCCGGGGTACTAGCGGGAACCTACTCTCAAGAGACCCAGTACTTC. This sequence encodes CASTPGVLAGTYSQETQYF.

This chain connects TRBV20-1 to TRBJ2-7, with a possible D match to TRBD2 (6 bases). The germline CDR1 and CDR2 sequences are DFQATT and SNEGSKA (reference sequence). This CDR3 comprises 13 residues. Between the trimmed V and J ends, which lost 3 bases and 3 bases, there was a span of 12 bases. This chain's CDR3 is CSASAPGSYEQYF. The DNA for the CDR3 is TGCAGTGCTAGTGCCCCCGGGAGCTACGAGCAGTACTTC.

V gene TRBV5-1 combines with J gene TRBJ2-4; D may be TRBD2 (5 bases). V was clipped by 3 bases and J by 12 bases, with 19 bases between them. The V gene's germline CDR1 is SGHRS and CDR2 YFSETQ. This CDR3 has 14 residues. CDR3 in amino acids: CASSSNGVEVGQYF. In nucleotides, the CDR3 is TGCGCCAGCAGCTCCAACGGGGTCGAGGTGGGTCAGTACTTC.

This rearrangement joins TRBV6-5 to TRBJ2-2; perhaps TRBD1 as D (6 bases). CDR1 is MNHEY and CDR2 is SVGAGI in the germline V gene. The germline V and J ends were trimmed by 5 bases and 4 bases, with 14 bases remaining between them. The CDR3 extends over 15 amino acids. CDR3 in amino acids: CASSHGRGSTGELFF. CDR3 DNA sequence: TGTGCCAGCAGTCACGGCAGGGGAAGCACCGGGGAGCTGTTTTTT.

This rearrangement joins TRBV19 to TRBJ2-4; 14 nucleotides align to TRBD2. V was pared by 6 bases and J by 1 base, with 5 bases of the junction left unmatched. From germline, CDR1 is LNHDA and CDR2 SQIVND (reference sequence). The CDR3 totals 17 residues. DNA for the CDR3: TGTGCCAGTAGCCAACGACTAGCGGGAGGGGCCAAAAACATTCAGTACTTC. It specifies CASSQRLAGGAKNIQYF.

This clone was detected a few times. The chain couples TRBV12-3 or TRBV12-4 to TRBJ2-2, with no clear D. Trimming shortened V by 3 bases and J by 1 base, and 3 bases separated the two germline ends. The CDR3 covers 13 residues. This chain's CDR3 is CASSFGNTGELFF. CDR3 nucleotide sequence: TGTGCCAGCAGTTTCGGGAACACCGGGGAGCTGTTTTTT.

Many counts were recorded for this clone. The CDR3 spells CASSQRTVDLSGNTIYF. CDR3 coding DNA: TGCGCCAGCAGCCAACGGACTGTAGATCTGTCTGGAAACACCATATATTTT. The chain joins TRBV4-1 to TRBJ1-3; D ambiguous. Germline CDR1 MGHRA, CDR2 YSYEKL. The CDR3 is 17 residues long. The germline V and J ends were trimmed by 2 bases and 1 base, with 15 bases remaining between them.

This clone was observed a handful of times. The chain carries TRBV7-9 and TRBJ1-1; D is perhaps TRBD1 (6 bases). There are 15 residues in the CDR3. CDR1 is SEHNR and CDR2 is FQNEAQ in the germline V gene (reference sequence). The V gene lost 3 bases and the J gene lost 1 base, with 12 bases spanning the gap. The CDR3 DNA reads TGTGCCAGCAGCTTCAGGGGCTTAAGGAACACTGAAGCTTTCTTT. It codes for CASSFRGLRNTEAFF.

Here the CDR3 reads CASRGQGDNQPQHF. CDR3 coding DNA: TGTGCCAGCAGAGGACAGGGCGACAATCAGCCCCAGCATTTT. The V call is TRBV25-1, the J call TRBJ1-5; 8 bases are a match to TRBD1. V shed 6 bases, J shed 3 bases, and the junction held 4 bases outside the gene matches. The CDR3 spans 14 residues. Germline-derived CDR1 and CDR2 are MGHDK and SYGVNS.

CDR3 DNA sequence: TGTGCCAGCAGGGCCCATAATTCACCCCTCCACTTT. Translation gives CASRAHNSPLHF. This chain joins TRBV3-1 (or the pseudogene TRBV3-2) and TRBJ1-6, with unresolved D. This CDR3 comprises 12 residues. V was clipped by 6 bases and J by 5 bases, with 5 bases between them. The germline gives CDR1 LGHDT, CDR2 YNNKEL (reference sequence).

The J gene is TRBJ1-2, the V gene TRBV19; D perhaps matches TRBD1 (6 bases). Germline lookup yields CDR1 LNHDA and CDR2 SQIVND (reference sequence). V was shortened by 6 bases and J by 6 bases, with 17 bases between the two germline ends. The CDR3 spans 14 residues. DNA of the CDR3: TGTGCCAGTAGCAAAATTGGGGGGGCCGATGGCTACACCTTC. Translated: CASSKIGGADGYTF.

This clone was counted once. V and J are TRBV19 and TRBJ2-1; 7 positions agree with TRBD2. CDR1 is LNHDA and CDR2 is SQIVND in the germline V gene (reference sequence). J was trimmed by 1 base and V by 2 bases; bases with no gene match: 8. The CDR3 is 17 residues long. The CDR3 DNA reads as TGTGCCAGTAGTATATTCCCTGGGGGAGGGTCCTACAATGAGCAGTTCTTC. It codes for CASSIFPGGGSYNEQFF.

This clone has a single count. The CDR3 nucleotides read TGTGCCAGCAGTTTGGGAAGGGGTCATCAGCCCCAGCATTTT. Protein sequence: CASSLGRGHQPQHF. The V call is TRBV27, the J call TRBJ1-5, with D tentatively TRBD1 (5 bases). V lost 3 bases and J lost 5, with 11 bases in between. Germline-derived CDR1 and CDR2 are MNHEY and SMNVEV (reference sequence). The CDR3 contains 14 residues.

This clone has more than one count but fewer than ten. The rearrangement joins TRBV4-3 to TRBJ1-1; D is possibly TRBD1 (6 bases). From germline, CDR1 is LGHNA and CDR2 YSLEER. This CDR3 has 13 residues. V dropped 0 bases and J dropped 10 bases, with 12 bases sitting between them. This CDR3 is CASSQDQGWGAFF. The DNA of the CDR3 is TGCGCCAGCAGCCAAGATCAGGGGTGGGGAGCTTTCTTT.